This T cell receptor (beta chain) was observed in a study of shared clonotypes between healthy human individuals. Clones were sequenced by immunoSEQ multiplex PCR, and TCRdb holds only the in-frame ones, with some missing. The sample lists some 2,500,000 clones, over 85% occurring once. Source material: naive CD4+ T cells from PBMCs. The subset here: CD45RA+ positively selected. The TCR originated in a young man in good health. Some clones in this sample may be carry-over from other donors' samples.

The CDR3 loop is CAISPLRDSPSYEQYF. The DNA for the CDR3 is TGTGCCATCAGTCCCCTTCGGGACAGCCCGTCCTACGAGCAGTACTTC. The chain combines TRBV10-3 with TRBJ2-7; 7 bases fit TRBD1. Trimming cost V 5 bases and J 1 base; bases outside gene matches: 11. The CDR3 extends over 16 amino acids. Germline CDR1 and CDR2: ENHRY and SYGVKD.